This TCR beta chain was obtained from a study of T cell responses to AZD1222 COVID-19 vaccine. In regard to this clone: Its antigen remains unidentified.

Findings and caveats of the study: It was only after the peak T cell response that any repertoires were sampled. Among the donors, most were white British and more were female, and clonal diversity was possibly underestimated.

Trimming cost V 2 bases and J 4 bases; bases outside gene matches: 7. In germline, CDR1 is PRHDT, CDR2 FYEKMQ (reference sequence). There are 17 residues in the CDR3. Only in-frame clones appear in the TCRdb table, and some are missing; sequencing was by immunoSEQ multiplex PCR. The sample holds more than 150,000 clones; 90% to 95% are singletons and the top ten take around 1.5%. The source material was peripheral blood, sampled 28 days after the second AZD1222 dose. V and J are TRBV13 and TRBJ1-5, with TRBD1 matching over 11 bases. The clonotype originates from an adult who received the AZD1222 COVID-19 vaccine. The CDR3 region is CASSLTTGTGGNQPQHF. The CDR3 region has the DNA TGTGCCAGCAGCTTAACTACCGGGACAGGGGGAAATCAGCCCCAGCATTTT.